The 26 T cell receptor beta chains given below trace back to one sample, sequenced in a study of blood T cell repertoires in COVID-19. Clones were read by immunoSEQ multiplex PCR, and TCRdb kept only the in-frame ones, dropping some. This table holds over 85,000 clones, 88% found once. Sequencing was performed on peripheral blood. The receptors derive from a woman aged 50 to 65 with acute or convalescent COVID-19.

Points on this clone: Other nucleotide sequences from this sample produce the same CDR3. This chain connects TRBV7-9 to TRBJ1-5; 9 nucleotides match TRBD1. The trim removed 4 bases at V and 6 bases at J, leaving 4 bases unmatched. Germline CDR1 reads SEHNR; CDR2 reads FQNEAQ (reference sequence). This CDR3 has 14 amino acids. The CDR3 DNA reads as TGTGCCAGCAGCTCCCCGGGACAGGGTCAGCCCCAGCATTTT. It codes for CASSSPGQGQPQHF. The entire variable domain, with the rest obtained from reference TRBV7-9 and TRBJ1-5, is as follows: DTGVSQNPRHKITKRGQNVTFRCDPISEHNRLYWYRQTLGQGPEFLTYFQNEAQLEKSRLLSDRFSAERPKGSFSTLEIQRTEQGDSAMYLCASSSPGQGQPQHFGDGTRLSIL.

The chain is built from TRBV2 and TRBJ2-1, with a possible D match to TRBD2 (5 bases). Trimming pared 6 bases from V and 5 bases from J, leaving 20 bases between. Germline values: CDR1 SNHLY, CDR2 FYNNEI. The CDR3 is 16 residues long. CDR3 loop: CASSRGSVVIHNEQFF. The CDR3, as DNA: TGTGCCAGCAGCCGGGGAAGCGTAGTTATTCACAATGAGCAGTTCTTC.

The J gene is TRBJ2-1, the V gene TRBV7-2, with 15 bases lining up with TRBD2. The CDR3 has 15 amino acids. From germline, CDR1 is SGHTA and CDR2 FQGNSA. V trimming: 6 bases; J trimming: 7 bases; junction bases outside the gene matches: 4. The CDR3 protein is CASSYGLAGGNEQFF. The CDR3 bases are TGTGCCAGCAGTTATGGACTAGCGGGAGGGAATGAGCAGTTCTTC.

V gene TRBV19 combines with J gene TRBJ2-2, with 10 bases lining up with TRBD1. The CDR3 loop spans 15 amino acids. Germline V gene lookup returns CDR1 LNHDA and CDR2 SQIVND (reference sequence). V was clipped by 3 bases and J by 4 bases; unmatched bases: 2. CDR3 amino acids: CASSIGTGVTGELFF. CDR3 nucleotide sequence: TGTGCCAGTAGTATTGGGACAGGGGTCACCGGGGAGCTGTTTTTT.

The chain joins TRBV7-2 to TRBJ1-5, with 11 bases fitting TRBD1. This CDR3 is 15 amino acids long. Germline lookup yields CDR1 SGHTA and CDR2 FQGNSA. Trimming cost V 5 bases and J 7 bases; bases outside gene matches: 7. The CDR3 spells CASSPVGTGGQPQHF. The CDR3 coding sequence is TGTGCCAGCAGCCCAGTAGGGACAGGGGGGCAGCCCCAGCATTTT.

The J gene is TRBJ1-5, the V gene TRBV28, with 7 nucleotides matching TRBD1. The junction had 7 bases not matched to a gene; V was cut back by 2 bases and J by 6 bases. CDR3 length: 15 amino acids. Germline V lookup: CDR1 MDHEN, CDR2 SYDVKM. This CDR3 is CASSLDRAASQPQHF. The CDR3 coding sequence is TGTGCCAGCAGTTTAGACAGGGCTGCGAGTCAGCCCCAGCATTTT.

About this clone itself: Because the CDR3 is missing its conserved closing phenylalanine or tryptophan, this is likely a read error. The DNA is omitted, as the CDR3 cannot be located on it reliably, and the CDR3 follows TCRdb's listing. V gene TRBV25-1 combines with J gene TRBJ2-7; the tabulated D call, TRBD1, remains unverified against the DNA. Including both end residues, the CDR3 is 10 amino acids long. Germline values: CDR1 MGHDK, CDR2 SYGVNS. This CDR3 is CASSELGQPN.

The rearrangement uses TRBV28 and TRBJ2-1, with 11 bases matching TRBD2. The CDR3 runs 15 residues. With V trimmed by 6 bases and J by 7 bases, 8 bases remained unmatched. Germline CDR1 and CDR2: MDHEN and SYDVKM. The DNA of the CDR3 is TGTGCCAGCAGGGGGACTAGCGGAGGGGGGAATGAGCAGTTCTTC. This gives the protein CASRGTSGGGNEQFF.

The chain links TRBV23-1 to TRBJ2-7; D may be TRBD1 (6 bases). TRBV23-1 is marked as an open reading frame, function uncertain. Trimming left V 4 bases short and J 0 bases short, with 10 bases between. CDR3 length equals 14 residues. CDR3 DNA sequence: TGCGCCAGCAGTCGAACGGACAGCTCCTACGAGCAGTACTTC. This encodes CASSRTDSSYEQYF.

The chain couples TRBV5-6 to TRBJ1-3; TRBD1 agrees at 7 bases. The ends lost 0 bases at V and 3 bases at J; junction bases unmatched: 6. The CDR3 consists of 16 residues. In germline, CDR1 is SGHDT, CDR2 YYEEEE. The CDR3 coding sequence is TGTGCCAGCAGCTTGGCCGAGGGGGCGAGTGGAAACACCATATATTTT. This translates into CASSLAEGASGNTIYF.

The chain joins TRBV4-1 to TRBJ2-1; TRBD2 matches 12 bases. There are 22 residues in the CDR3. The germline CDR1 and CDR2 sequences are MGHRA and YSYEKL. Unmatched junction bases numbered 16, after V lost 1 base and J lost 0 bases. The CDR3 loop reads CASSQASSGRGLGVGSYNEQFF. The CDR3 region has the DNA TGCGCCAGCAGCCAAGCATCTAGCGGGAGGGGCTTAGGGGTTGGCTCCTACAATGAGCAGTTCTTC.

The chain recombines TRBV29-1 with TRBJ1-4, with D tentatively TRBD1 (5 bases). V was pared by 3 bases and J by 11 bases, with 10 bases between. Per germline, CDR1 SQVTM and CDR2 ANQGSEA. This CDR3 is built from 11 residues. The CDR3 DNA follows: TGCAGCGTTGAGCGGGGGGATAAACTGTTTTTT. It encodes CSVERGDKLFF.

This clone was seen only once. The rearrangement joins TRBV11-2 to TRBJ2-1; TRBD2 matches at 9 bases. The CDR3 covers 15 residues. The germline V gene encodes CDR1 SGHAT and CDR2 FQNNGV. J lost 5 bases, V lost 5 bases, and 7 bases had no gene match. The CDR3, as DNA: TGTGCCAGCAGCCCGAGCGGGAGGTGGGACAATGAGCAGTTCTTC. This sequence encodes CASSPSGRWDNEQFF.

This rearrangement joins TRBV2 to TRBJ2-7; possible D gene TRBD1, 6 bases. The CDR3 runs 14 residues. From germline, CDR1 is SNHLY and CDR2 FYNNEI. The ends were cut back, 5 bases at V and 0 bases at J, with 11 bases in the middle. DNA for the CDR3: TGTGCCAGCAGTCCGGACAGTTACTCCTACGAGCAGTACTTC. Its protein is CASSPDSYSYEQYF.

The chain is built from TRBV24-1 and TRBJ2-5; TRBD2 matches at 10 bases. The germline V gene encodes CDR1 KGHDR and CDR2 SFDVKD. CDR3 length: 15 amino acids. The V segment lost 3 bases and the J segment 4 bases; nucleotides outside the gene matches: 4. The DNA of the CDR3 is TGTGCCACCAGTGATAGCGGGAGGGCCCCAGAGACCCAGTACTTC. This encodes CATSDSGRAPETQYF.

CDR3 in amino acids: CASSPGTGPPNEKLFF. CDR3 coding DNA: TGCGCCAGCAGCCCCGGGACAGGGCCGCCTAATGAAAAACTGTTTTTT. The chain carries TRBV5-1 and TRBJ1-4; 9 bases align to TRBD1. V trimming: 4 bases; J trimming: 3 bases; junction bases outside the gene matches: 7. CDR3 length equals 16 residues. CDR1 is SGHRS, CDR2 YFSETQ, per germline.

The chain uses TRBV6-1 and TRBJ2-7; TRBD1 matches 7 bases. This CDR3 comprises 16 residues. V shed 4 bases, J shed 4 bases, and the junction held 13 bases outside the gene matches. Germline values: CDR1 MNHNS, CDR2 SASEGT. The CDR3 DNA reads as TGTGCCAGCAGTGGATCGACAGGGCCAGGCAGGTACGAGCAGTACTTC. As protein: CASSGSTGPGRYEQYF.

V usage is TRBV6-4 and J usage is TRBJ1-2, with 9 bases lining up with TRBD1. Trimming removed 4 bases from V and 4 bases from J; junction bases left unmatched: 13. Germline V gives CDR1 MRHNA, CDR2 SNTAGT. This CDR3 is 17 amino acids long. The CDR3 coding sequence is TGTGCCAGCAGTGGGCACCGCATGGAACAGGGGGCCTATGGCTACACCTTC. It yields the protein CASSGHRMEQGAYGYTF.

The chain joins TRBV19 to TRBJ1-6, with 7 positions matching TRBD1. The CDR3 is 14 amino acids. Per the germline V gene, CDR1 is LNHDA and CDR2 is SQIVND (reference sequence). V trimming: 6 bases; J trimming: 6 bases; junction bases outside the gene matches: 5. The CDR3 loop reads CASSDRELNSPLHF. DNA for the CDR3: TGTGCCAGTAGCGACAGGGAGCTTAATTCACCCCTCCACTTT.

The chain is built from TRBV4-2 and TRBJ2-2; 9 bases are shared with TRBD2. Trimming cost V 1 base and J 2 bases; bases outside gene matches: 2. Germline values: CDR1 LGHNA, CDR2 YNFKEQ. The CDR3 totals 16 residues. The CDR3: CASSQVLAGNTGELFF. CDR3 DNA: TGTGCCAGCAGCCAAGTACTAGCGGGTAACACCGGGGAGCTGTTTTTT.

The CDR3: CATLAGVTATQYF. Written as DNA, the CDR3 is TGTGCCACTTTAGCGGGAGTGACGGCTACGCAGTATTTT. V is TRBV10-3 and J is TRBJ2-3; 9 nucleotides line up with TRBD2. The CDR3 sequence is 13 residues long. With V trimmed by 10 bases and J by 8 bases, 10 bases remained unmatched. Looked up from germline, CDR1 is ENHRY and CDR2 is SYGVKD.

The V call is TRBV14, the J call TRBJ2-7; D possibly corresponds to TRBD2 (5 bases). Germline CDR1 and CDR2: SGHDN and FVKESK. This CDR3 has 13 amino acids. Trimming took 4 bases from V and 3 from J, leaving 10 bases between them. The DNA of the CDR3 is TGTGCCAGCAGCCTCCGGGGTGTCTACGAGCAGTACTTC. It encodes CASSLRGVYEQYF.

The chain joins TRBV5-8 to TRBJ1-5, with 7 nucleotides matching TRBD1. V lost 6 bases to trimming and J lost 0 bases; unmatched junction nucleotides: 6. The CDR3 runs to 15 residues. Germline V gene lookup returns CDR1 SGHTS and CDR2 YDEGEE. CDR3 bases: TGTGCCAGCAACGACAGGGAAGGTAGCAATCAGCCCCAGCATTTT. Translating it yields CASNDREGSNQPQHF.

The V and J genes are TRBV10-2 and TRBJ2-2; 11 nucleotides match TRBD1. This CDR3 has 18 amino acids. V lost 6 bases, J lost 0 bases, and 9 bases stayed unmatched. CDR1 and CDR2 from the germline V gene are WSHSY and SAAADI. The CDR3 DNA reads TGCGCCAGCAGAGCCGGGACAGGGGGTTCTGCGAACACCGGGGAGCTGTTTTTT. Protein sequence: CASRAGTGGSANTGELFF.

This rearrangement joins TRBV29-1 to TRBJ1-3, with D unclear. With 3 bases removed from V and 7 bases from J, the gap between germline ends came to 7 bases. Germline V lookup: CDR1 SQVTM, CDR2 ANQGSEA. The CDR3 runs to 11 residues. The CDR3 loop reads CSVDRMNTIYF. CDR3 DNA: TGCAGCGTTGACAGGATGAACACCATATATTTT.

The genes are TRBV25-1 and TRBJ1-4; D uncertain. The V gene's germline CDR1 is MGHDK and CDR2 SYGVNS. The CDR3 contains 17 residues. V was pared by 8 bases and J by 4 bases, with 23 bases between. The CDR3 reads CASALLVEDVRNEKLFF. Written as DNA, the CDR3 is TGTGCCAGCGCCCTTTTGGTGGAGGACGTTCGTAATGAAAAACTGTTTTTT. The full variable domain, in which reference TRBV25-1 and TRBJ1-4 provide the parts outside the CDR3, is EADIYQTPRYLVIGTGKKITLECSQTMGHDKMYWYQQDPGMELHLIHYSYGVNSTEKGDLSSESTVSRIRTEHFPLTLESARPSHTSQYLCASALLVEDVRNEKLFFGSGTQLSVL.